What follows is one T cell receptor (beta chain) and its context. The data derive from a study of blood T cell repertoires in COVID-19. Study processing details: Amplifying reference gene primers gave estimates of nucleated cell counts. TCRdb keeps only in-frame clones here, not all; method: immunoSEQ multiplex PCR. V and J calls and clone size come straight from that table; D and trimming were deduced from the DNA. Altogether some 320,000 clones are present, around 86% being singletons, with the ten largest covering 4.5% to 5.5%. There are 17 residues in the CDR3. J was trimmed by 3 bases and V by 5 bases; bases with no gene match: 15. In germline, CDR1 is GTSNPN, CDR2 SVGIG (reference sequence). The cohort comprised adults aged about 18 to 100 years residing in about two dozen US areas.

Sequencing was carried out using PBMCs or T cells enriched from blood (not recorded which). The sequence was collected from a man aged 55 to 70 who had recovered from COVID-19. The rearrangement uses TRBV30 and TRBJ2-1; 8 positions agree with TRBD2. The CDR3 DNA sequence: TGTGCCTGGTATACTAGCGGCAATAAAAAAATCTACAATGAGCAGTTCTTC. Residues: CAWYTSGNKKIYNEQFF.